This TCR beta chain was recovered during a study of cytomegalovirus exposure and HLA in healthy donors. Study findings and constraints: Roughly uniform depth of sequencing across donors was assumed in presence/absence analyses.

Details on this clone: What it binds is unknown.

The CDR3 is 13 amino acids. The germline CDR1 and CDR2 sequences are KGHSH and LQKENI. Trimming pared 4 bases from V and 4 bases from J, leaving 8 bases between. Primers for the PCR totalled 60 Vbeta and 13 Jbeta. Sequencing was performed with immunoSEQ multiplex PCR; in TCRdb, only in-frame clones are kept and a portion is missing. Here the sample table reports 30,000 to 40,000 clones. This TCR was recovered from a man in his forties in good health and CMV-seropositive. The V gene is TRBV18, the J gene TRBJ1-5, with D hard to call. The sequencing sample was made of PBMCs. In nucleotides, the CDR3 is TGTGCCAGCTCACGCGGGGAGAATCAGCCCCAGCATTTT. Its protein product is CASSRGENQPQHF. The full variable domain, completed using reference TRBV18 and TRBJ1-5, is NAGVMQNPRHLVRRRGQEARLRCSPMKGHSHVYWYRQLPEEGLKFMVYLQKENIIDESGMPKERFSAEFPKEGPSILRIQQVVRGDSAAYFCASSRGENQPQHFGDGTRLSIL.